The 3 T cell receptor beta chains listed next were all sequenced from one sample in a study of T cells in Graves' hyperthyroidism and ophthalmopathy (dated by TCRdb to about 2019). The library was produced with multiplex PCR. Data came from an Illumina HiSeq 2000. TCR beta CDR3 regions were amplified from RNA transcripts. The TCR CDR3 was subjected to a first round of RT-PCR using the HTBI primer set and the Qiagen OneStep RT-PCR kit. TCRdb redid the processing of the public reads, applying fastp at Q25 and MiXCR, and retained in-frame beta chains. Identical CDR3 proteins give one entry, which carries the most common genes and DNA. Present in this sample are hundreds of thousands of distinct CDR3 sequences, 12% to 15% of which were seen just once. Jointly, the top ten make up over 11% of the sample. Sequencing was carried out using blood. The origin of the receptors is a woman in her forties with Graves' hyperthyroidism.

This clonotype showed up many times. This chain links TRBV3-1 with TRBJ2-2, with TRBD1 matching 7 bases. The CDR3 is 13 residues long. With V trimmed by 6 bases and J by 6 bases, 4 bases remained unmatched. The germline V gene encodes CDR1 LGHDT and CDR2 YNNKEL (reference sequence). CDR3 DNA: TGTGCCAGCAGTAACAGGGGTGCCGGGGAGCTGTTTTTT. This gives the protein CASSNRGAGELFF.

Many counts were recorded for this clonotype. The rearrangement links TRBV2 to TRBJ2-1; no clear D gene. Trimming took 4 bases from V and 6 from J, leaving 10 bases between them. This CDR3 has 13 amino acids. Germline loops: CDR1 SNHLY, CDR2 FYNNEI. CDR3 sequence: CASSVRLFNEQFF. The CDR3 DNA reads as TGTGCCAGCAGTGTGAGGCTCTTCAATGAGCAGTTCTTC.

This clonotype was picked up many times. The V and J genes are TRBV11-2 and TRBJ1-2, with a tentative D call TRBD1 (5 bases). V dropped 0 bases and J dropped 7 bases, with 15 bases sitting between them. The CDR3 consists of 15 residues. Germline V gene sequence: CDR1 SGHAT, CDR2 FQNNGV. The CDR3 loop is CASSLDQLGVGGYTF. The CDR3 DNA is TGTGCCAGCAGCTTAGATCAGTTGGGGGTCGGTGGCTACACCTTC. The entire variable domain, with the rest obtained from reference TRBV11-2 and TRBJ1-2, is as follows: EAGVAQSPRYKIIEKRQSVAFWCNPISGHATLYWYQQILGQGPKLLIQFQNNGVVDDSQLPKDRFSAERLKGVDSTLKIQPAKLEDSAVYLCASSLDQLGVGGYTFGSGTRLTVV.